Listed below are T cell receptor beta chains from one sample, sequenced in a study of blood T cells in healthy people across ages. MiXCR was run by TCRdb on the 5' RACE reads, yielding one entry per CDR3 protein. Of under 2,000,000 distinct CDR3 sequences listed, about 50% are singletons. The specimen was blood. The receptors shown here come from a woman aged 40-49 years in good health. The CDR3 runs from the conserved cysteine through the conserved F or W. The order of the fields is clone size, V gene, J gene, CDR3 protein. Part of the rows lack a size; the others show once, few, many or a class for expanded clones.

clone_size: -
v_call: TRBV28
j_call: TRBJ2-3
cdr3_aa: CAGSLDRVADTQYF

clone_size: -
v_call: TRBV28
j_call: TRBJ2-6
cdr3_aa: CASSVTPGSSGANVLTF

clone_size: once
v_call: TRBV20-1
j_call: TRBJ1-1
cdr3_aa: CSLTGVGTEAFF

clone_size: few
v_call: TRBV6-2/TRBV6-3
j_call: TRBJ2-1
cdr3_aa: CASRDTGGVHNEQFF

clone_size: -
v_call: TRBV11-3
j_call: TRBJ2-5
cdr3_aa: CASSLEGGVGETQYF

clone_size: -
v_call: TRBV9
j_call: TRBJ2-3
cdr3_aa: CASSASGVGTQYF

clone_size: many
v_call: TRBV7-3
j_call: TRBJ2-1
cdr3_aa: CASSLTRFGGYNEQFF

clone_size: -
v_call: TRBV6-2/TRBV6-3
j_call: -
cdr3_aa: CASSYSPGVDIQYF

clone_size: -
v_call: TRBV6-2/TRBV6-3
j_call: TRBJ2-6
cdr3_aa: CASSYHSGTGHLGGANVLTF

clone_size: -
v_call: TRBV7-6
j_call: TRBJ2-4
cdr3_aa: CASSSKPGLILAKNIQYF

clone_size: few
v_call: TRBV5-1
j_call: TRBJ2-1
cdr3_aa: CASSLVGQGNNEQFF

clone_size: -
v_call: TRBV20-1
j_call: -
cdr3_aa: CSARVLGDSPPYEQYF

clone_size: -
v_call: TRBV15
j_call: -
cdr3_aa: CATSSGIVSYNEQYF

clone_size: few
v_call: TRBV12-3/TRBV12-4
j_call: TRBJ2-1
cdr3_aa: CASRPPSGGTNEQFF

clone_size: few
v_call: TRBV4-2
j_call: TRBJ1-2
cdr3_aa: CASSQLSSRGDYGYTF

clone_size: few
v_call: TRBV6-2/TRBV6-3
j_call: TRBJ2-7
cdr3_aa: CASRIYRDGSYEQYF

clone_size: -
v_call: TRBV15
j_call: TRBJ2-1
cdr3_aa: CATHLGGGHNEQFF

clone_size: -
v_call: TRBV3-1
j_call: TRBJ2-1
cdr3_aa: CASRGRTSGPKGGTYNEQFF

clone_size: -
v_call: TRBV15
j_call: TRBJ2-7
cdr3_aa: CATSRGGQVNSYEQYF

clone_size: -
v_call: TRBV27
j_call: TRBJ2-5
cdr3_aa: CASSLRGGRDNEQYF

clone_size: -
v_call: TRBV6-6
j_call: TRBJ2-5
cdr3_aa: CASSPGQLRETQYF

clone_size: -
v_call: TRBV5-1
j_call: TRBJ1-5
cdr3_aa: CASSATGQNNQPQHF

clone_size: few
v_call: TRBV7-3
j_call: TRBJ2-6
cdr3_aa: CASSRQGPGANVLTF

clone_size: -
v_call: TRBV5-1
j_call: TRBJ2-1
cdr3_aa: CASSLAPGLAGGRNEQFF

clone_size: few
v_call: TRBV20-1
j_call: TRBJ2-3
cdr3_aa: CSARGTGIDTQYF

clone_size: -
v_call: TRBV4-1
j_call: TRBJ2-1
cdr3_aa: CASSQRATGPYNEQFF

clone_size: -
v_call: TRBV19
j_call: TRBJ2-5
cdr3_aa: CASSAVAQGAETQYF

clone_size: -
v_call: TRBV14
j_call: TRBJ2-3
cdr3_aa: CASSQGGGHPLTDTQYF

clone_size: once
v_call: TRBV11-2
j_call: TRBJ2-1
cdr3_aa: CASSPLAGQGYNEQFF

clone_size: once
v_call: TRBV20-1
j_call: TRBJ1-1
cdr3_aa: CSARDRGSGTEAFF

clone_size: -
v_call: TRBV27
j_call: TRBJ2-5
cdr3_aa: CASSFPTWRSHQETQYF

clone_size: -
v_call: TRBV5-6
j_call: TRBJ1-1
cdr3_aa: CASSLYGRAAEAFF

clone_size: few
v_call: TRBV27
j_call: TRBJ2-1
cdr3_aa: CASRTRNEQFF

clone_size: -
v_call: TRBV28
j_call: TRBJ1-2
cdr3_aa: CASSLVRLFNYGYTF

clone_size: -
v_call: TRBV7-2
j_call: TRBJ1-1
cdr3_aa: CASSSRKGAKWMSTEAFF

clone_size: -
v_call: TRBV6-6
j_call: TRBJ1-1
cdr3_aa: CASSYLRGGNTEAFF

clone_size: -
v_call: TRBV28
j_call: TRBJ2-1
cdr3_aa: CASTSSGGREQFF

clone_size: -
v_call: TRBV20-1
j_call: TRBJ1-4
cdr3_aa: CSAPDRGRSTNEKLFF

clone_size: few
v_call: TRBV27
j_call: TRBJ2-7
cdr3_aa: CASSSPTTGGGREQYF

clone_size: -
v_call: TRBV20-1
j_call: TRBJ2-1
cdr3_aa: CSASRGERYNEQFF

clone_size: -
v_call: TRBV20-1
j_call: TRBJ1-5
cdr3_aa: CSAPQGYSNQPQHF

clone_size: many
v_call: TRBV10-2
j_call: TRBJ2-7
cdr3_aa: CASSDSGQGYEQYF

clone_size: -
v_call: TRBV4-3
j_call: TRBJ2-1
cdr3_aa: CASEIGSRYNEQFF

clone_size: -
v_call: TRBV7-8
j_call: TRBJ2-5
cdr3_aa: CASSLARRAGQETQYF

clone_size: -
v_call: TRBV6-2/TRBV6-3
j_call: TRBJ2-1
cdr3_aa: CASSYSFPSNEQFF

clone_size: -
v_call: TRBV18
j_call: TRBJ2-4
cdr3_aa: CASSPKAVQAKNIQYF

clone_size: few
v_call: TRBV12-3/TRBV12-4
j_call: TRBJ1-4
cdr3_aa: CASSPSTGTGPGKLFF